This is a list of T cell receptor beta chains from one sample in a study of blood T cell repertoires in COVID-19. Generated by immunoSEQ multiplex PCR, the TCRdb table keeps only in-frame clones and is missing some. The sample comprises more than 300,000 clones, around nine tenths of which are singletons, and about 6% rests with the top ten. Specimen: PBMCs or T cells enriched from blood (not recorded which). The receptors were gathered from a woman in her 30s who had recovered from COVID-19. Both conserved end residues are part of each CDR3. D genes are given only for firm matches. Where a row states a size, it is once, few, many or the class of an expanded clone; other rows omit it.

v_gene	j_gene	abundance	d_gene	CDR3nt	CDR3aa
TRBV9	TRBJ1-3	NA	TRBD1	TGTGCCAGCAGCGCGGGGACAGGGCAGTCTGGAAACACCATATATTTT	CASSAGTGQSGNTIYF
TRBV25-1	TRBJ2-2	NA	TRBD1	TGTGCCAGCCAACCGATAGACAGGGACACCGGGGAGCTGTTTTTT	CASQPIDRDTGELFF
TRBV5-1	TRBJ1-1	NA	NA	TGCGCCAGCAGCTTGTTCGGCGGCTCTGGGAACACTGAAGCTTTCTTT	CASSLFGGSGNTEAFF
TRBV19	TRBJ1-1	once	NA	TGTGCCAGTAGCTTACAGGGTGCGTTCCCTGAAGCTTTCTTT	CASSLQGAFPEAFF
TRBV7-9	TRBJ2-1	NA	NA	TGTGCCAGCAGCTTAGACGGTGACACTGTGCAGTTCTTC	CASSLDGDTVQFF
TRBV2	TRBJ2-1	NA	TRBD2	TGTGCCAGCAGTGAAGCGCTTCTAGCGGGGGTTTCCTACAATGAGCAGTTCTTC	CASSEALLAGVSYNEQFF
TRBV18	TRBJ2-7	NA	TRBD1	TGTGCCAGCTCACCGGGGAGACAGGGGGCCTACGAGCAGTACTTC	CASSPGRQGAYEQYF
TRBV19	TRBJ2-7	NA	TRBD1	TGTGCCAGTAGTACCGGACAGGGGGTTACCTACGAGCAGTACTTC	CASSTGQGVTYEQYF
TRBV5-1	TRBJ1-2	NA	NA	TGCGCCAGCAGCTTGGCGCGGGTTGACTATGGCTACACCTTC	CASSLARVDYGYTF
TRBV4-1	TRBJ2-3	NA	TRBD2	TGCGCCAGCGGACGGACGGCGGGGGGTACAGATACGCAGTATTTT	CASGRTAGGTDTQYF
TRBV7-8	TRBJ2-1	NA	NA	TGTGCCAGCAGCTTAGAGAGGGTTGGGAGGACCGGAGATAATGAGCAGTTCTTC	CASSLERVGRTGDNEQFF
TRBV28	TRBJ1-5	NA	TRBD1	TGTGCCAGCAGTCCCGAAGGGGGCGGCAATCAGCCCCAGCATTTT	CASSPEGGGNQPQHF
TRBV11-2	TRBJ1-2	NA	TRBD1	TGTGCCAGCAGCTTAGATCGAAACAGGGGCCTTGCCTATGGCTACACCTTC	CASSLDRNRGLAYGYTF
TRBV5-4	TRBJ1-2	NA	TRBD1	TGTGCCAGCAGCTTACAGGGGGCAAACTATGGCTACACCTTC	CASSLQGANYGYTF
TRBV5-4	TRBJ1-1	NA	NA	TGTGCCAGCAGCTTGGCAGAGAACACTGAAGCTTTCTTT	CASSLAENTEAFF
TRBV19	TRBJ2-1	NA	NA	TGTGCCAGTAGTCTAGGGGCAGGGTCGGGCAATGAGCAGTTCTTC	CASSLGAGSGNEQFF
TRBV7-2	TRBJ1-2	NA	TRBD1	TGTGCCAGCAGCTTAGGGGGGACAGCCGGCTACACCTTC	CASSLGGTAGYTF
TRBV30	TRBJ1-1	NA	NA	TGTGCCTGGAGTCCATTGCACCTAAACACTGAAGCTTTCTTT	CAWSPLHLNTEAFF
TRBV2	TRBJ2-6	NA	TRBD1	TGTGCCAGCAACTGGGGACAGGGGGCGCTTGCCGGGGCCAACGTCCTGACTTTC	CASNWGQGALAGANVLTF
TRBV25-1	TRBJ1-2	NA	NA	TGTGCCAGCAGTGAACTAGGGAGAACTATTGGCTACACCTTC	CASSELGRTIGYTF
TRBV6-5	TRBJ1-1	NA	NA	TGTGCCAGCAGGAACAGGGAGGGAAACACTGAAGCTTTCTTT	CASRNREGNTEAFF
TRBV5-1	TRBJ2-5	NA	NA	TGCGCCAGCAGCCCCGGCGGGACGACCCAAGAGACCCAGTACTTC	CASSPGGTTQETQYF
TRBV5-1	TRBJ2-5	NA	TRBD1	TGCGCCAGCAGCCTAGGGACAGAAGAGACCCAGTACTTC	CASSLGTEETQYF
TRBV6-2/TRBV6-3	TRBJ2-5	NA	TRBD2	TGTGCCAGCAGTTACGAAGCGGGGTCTATGCAAGAGACCCAGTACTTC	CASSYEAGSMQETQYF
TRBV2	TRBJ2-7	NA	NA	TGTGCCAGCAGTCGCACCGGAGGGCCCTTAGGAGGCGAGCAGTACTTC	CASSRTGGPLGGEQYF
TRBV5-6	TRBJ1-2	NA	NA	TGTGCCAGCAGCTTGTTGGATGTGCGGGGCTACACCTTC	CASSLLDVRGYTF
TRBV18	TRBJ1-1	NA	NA	TGTGCCAGCTCACCTCGGGGCGGCGGGGGGGACACTGAAGCTTTCTTT	CASSPRGGGGDTEAFF
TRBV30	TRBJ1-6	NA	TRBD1	TGTGCCTGGAGGTTAGACAGGGAGAATTCACCCCTCCACTTT	CAWRLDRENSPLHF
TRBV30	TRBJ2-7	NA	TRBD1	TGTGCCTGGAGTACAGGGGGTAAGGACGAGCAGTACTTC	CAWSTGGKDEQYF
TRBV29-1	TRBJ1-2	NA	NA	TGCAGCGTCGTCCACGTGTCCCCTCGCCTAAGCTACACCTTC	CSVVHVSPRLSYTF
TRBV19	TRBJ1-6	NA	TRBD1	TGTGCCAGTACCCAAGGACAGGGAAGTAATTCACCCCTCCACTTT	CASTQGQGSNSPLHF
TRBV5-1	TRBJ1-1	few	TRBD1	TGCGCCAGCAGCCCAGAACCGACAGGGGCTGGGAACACTGAAGCTTTCTTT	CASSPEPTGAGNTEAFF
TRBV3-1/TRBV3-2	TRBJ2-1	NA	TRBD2	TGTGCCAGCAGCCCCCTGGGCGGGAGGTACAATGAGCAGTTCTTC	CASSPLGGRYNEQFF
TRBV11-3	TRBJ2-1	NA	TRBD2	TGTGCCAGCAGCTCAGGGACTAGCGGGGGGGCCTACAATGAGCAGTTCTTC	CASSSGTSGGAYNEQFF
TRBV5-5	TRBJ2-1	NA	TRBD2	TGTGCCAGCAGCTGGGGACTAGCGGGCCTCAATGAGCAGTTCTTC	CASSWGLAGLNEQFF